The 27 T cell receptor beta chains in this list originate from one sample, sequenced in a study of T cell repertoires in cytomegalovirus infection. TCRdb reanalysed the reads using MiXCR and keeps one entry per CDR3 protein. Of about 310,000 distinct CDR3 sequences listed, under 20% are singletons. The material sequenced was PBMCs. These receptors were obtained from a human donor in good health (CMV status not recorded). Some clones in this sample may be carry-over from other donors' samples.

In this sample, this clonotype turned up a few times. J is TRBJ2-5 and V is TRBV10-3; the match to TRBD1 covers 10 bases. The junction had 18 bases not matched to a gene; V was cut back by 10 bases and J by 4 bases. Germline CDR1 ENHRY, CDR2 SYGVKD. The CDR3 is made up of 17 amino acids. The CDR3 bases are TGTGCCACCTGGGCGACAGGGGGCGTTGGGGGCGGAGAGACCCAGTACTTC. This codes for CATWATGGVGGGETQYF.

This sequence joins TRBV19 and TRBJ2-5; D could derive from TRBD1 or TRBD2 (6 bases each). The CDR3 spans 16 residues. Between the trimmed V and J ends, which lost 1 base and 5 bases, there was a span of 17 bases. The germline V gene encodes CDR1 LNHDA and CDR2 SQIVND (reference sequence). CDR3 amino acids: CASSIGSGAMGETQYF. The CDR3 DNA reads TGTGCCAGTAGTATAGGATCGGGGGCGATGGGTGAGACCCAGTACTTC.

Ten or more counts support this clonotype. The chain uses TRBV7-2 and TRBJ1-1; 9 positions match TRBD1. CDR1 is SGHTA and CDR2 is FQGNSA in the germline V gene. Germline trimming cut 5 bases from V and 6 bases from J; bases unmatched to any gene: 10. This CDR3 contains 15 residues. DNA of the CDR3: TGTGCCAGCAGCATGGACAGGGGCGCGGTGCCTGAAGCTTTCTTT. Translated: CASSMDRGAVPEAFF.

This clonotype showed up just once. CDR3 in DNA: TGCAGCGTCTACCCAGGACAGGGAGGTAATGAGCAGTTCTTC. Protein: CSVYPGQGGNEQFF. The chain links TRBV29-1 to TRBJ2-1, with 8 bases aligning to TRBD1. Germline CDR1 SQVTM, CDR2 ANQGSEA. J gave up 7 bases and V 6 bases, and 11 bases lay outside the gene matches. CDR3 length: 14 residues.

The chain uses TRBV20-1 and TRBJ1-1; TRBD1 is a possible D gene (6 bases). V was trimmed by 5 bases and J by 4 bases, leaving 17 bases between them. Germline V lookup: CDR1 DFQATT, CDR2 SNEGSKA (reference sequence). The CDR3 is 14 residues long. The chain's CDR3 is CSAPPGGPGTEAFF. The DNA of the CDR3 is TGCAGTGCTCCCCCCGGGGGGCCGGGCACTGAAGCTTTCTTT.

The chain recombines TRBV27 with TRBJ1-2; D may be TRBD1 (6 bases). Germline lookup yields CDR1 MNHEY and CDR2 SMNVEV (reference sequence). Trimming cost V 7 bases and J 5 bases, with 20 bases left between them. The CDR3 has 15 residues. The CDR3 spells CASKLIDRNEYGYTF. CDR3 coding DNA: TGTGCCAGCAAACTTATCGACAGGAATGAATATGGCTACACCTTC.

This clonotype has more than one count but fewer than ten. This chain connects TRBV27 to TRBJ2-7; the D gene is possibly TRBD1 (5 bases). Germline V gene lookup returns CDR1 MNHEY and CDR2 SMNVEV (reference sequence). The length of the CDR3 is 15 residues. Trimming removed 2 bases from V and 0 bases from J, with 11 bases in between. CDR3 sequence: CASSLGPDSSYEQYF. CDR3 bases: TGTGCCAGCAGTTTAGGACCCGACAGCTCCTACGAGCAGTACTTC.

This clonotype has just a few counts. This chain connects TRBV7-6 to TRBJ2-2, with D uncertain. The CDR3 loop spans 15 amino acids. V was pared by 1 base and J by 4 bases, with 10 bases between. Per germline, CDR1 SGHVS and CDR2 FNYEAQ. The CDR3 loop reads CASSLEIAGTGELFF. As DNA, the CDR3 is TGTGCCAGCAGCTTAGAAATAGCAGGCACCGGGGAGCTGTTTTTT.

This clonotype was seen many times. The rearrangement joins TRBV5-1 to TRBJ2-3, with D possibly being TRBD2 (5 bases). The germline gives CDR1 SGHRS, CDR2 YFSETQ. V lost 1 base, J lost 6 bases, and 15 bases lay in between. The CDR3 contains 15 residues. CDR3 residues: CASSLIGDGVDTQYF. The CDR3 DNA reads as TGCGCCAGCAGCTTGATCGGGGATGGAGTTGATACGCAGTATTTT.

J is TRBJ1-5 and V is TRBV12-3 or TRBV12-4, with D perhaps TRBD1 (5 bases). CDR3 length equals 14 residues. Trimming stripped 1 base from V and 9 bases from J, with 13 bases between. The CDR3 loop is CASSLGGEILPQHF. Here the CDR3 DNA reads TGTGCCAGCAGTTTAGGGGGGGAGATACTGCCCCAGCATTTT.

This clonotype was seen many times. This rearrangement joins TRBV20-1 to TRBJ1-5, with 10 nucleotides matching TRBD1. CDR1 and CDR2 from the germline V gene are DFQATT and SNEGSKA (reference sequence). The CDR3 consists of 15 residues. V dropped 4 bases and J dropped 4; count of bases not matched to a gene: 7. For the CDR3, the DNA is TGCAGTGCTACTGCACCGGGACAGGGGAATCAGCCCCAGCATTTT. It translates to CSATAPGQGNQPQHF.

This clonotype occurred a few times. The V gene is TRBV3-1, the J gene TRBJ2-3, with TRBD1 identical over 8 bases. CDR1 and CDR2 from the germline V gene are LGHDT and YNNKEL (reference sequence). V dropped 1 base and J dropped 0; count of bases not matched to a gene: 6. The CDR3 totals 17 residues. CDR3 residues: CASSQGDRTFSTDTQYF. DNA for the CDR3: TGTGCCAGCAGCCAAGGGGACAGGACTTTTAGCACAGATACGCAGTATTTT.

A remark on this clonotype: A clone one base away is much larger, so this may be a read error. The V gene is TRBV27, the J gene TRBJ1-1, with 10 bases aligning to TRBD1. V trimming: 6 bases; J trimming: 6 bases; junction bases outside the gene matches: 7. The germline V gene encodes CDR1 MNHEY and CDR2 SMNVEV (reference sequence). This CDR3 has 14 residues. CDR3 in DNA: TGTGCCAGCAGGTGGGACAGGGGACGGGCTGAAGCTTTCTTT. Translating it yields CASRWDRGRAEAFF.

This clonotype occurred a few times. V gene TRBV24-1 combines with J gene TRBJ2-5; TRBD2 might be the D (5 bases). This CDR3 has 15 residues. Germline V lookup: CDR1 KGHDR, CDR2 SFDVKD. V was cut by 2 bases and J by 5 bases, with 14 bases left in between. For the CDR3, the DNA is TGTGCCACCAGTGATTCTGTTCGGCCGGGGGAGACCCAGTACTTC. Translating it yields CATSDSVRPGETQYF.

J is TRBJ1-1 and V is TRBV4-3, with unresolved D. V dropped 0 bases and J dropped 1 base, with 9 bases sitting between them. Germline CDR1 reads LGHNA; CDR2 reads YSLEER. The CDR3 has 15 residues. The DNA of the CDR3 is TGCGCCAGCAGCCAAGACACGGCGCCGAACACTGAAGCTTTCTTT. Translated, it gives CASSQDTAPNTEAFF.

The chain is built from TRBV28 and TRBJ2-2, with D perhaps being TRBD1 or TRBD2 (5 bases each). Looked up from germline, CDR1 is MDHEN and CDR2 is SYDVKM. Trimming cost V 7 bases and J 1 base, with 13 bases left between them. CDR3 length equals 15 residues. The CDR3 DNA reads as TGTGCCAGCAAAATTGGGGGAAGGAACACCGGGGAGCTGTTTTTT. Translated, it gives CASKIGGRNTGELFF.

This clonotype was observed at least ten times. The gene calls are TRBV6-1 and TRBJ2-5; no definite D call. Germline V CDR1 and CDR2: MNHNS, SASEGT. The V gene lost 5 bases and the J gene lost 2 bases, with 15 bases spanning the gap. CDR3 length: 15 residues. CDR3 coding DNA: TGTGCCAGCAGTCCCTTCGGCGGTCCACAAGAGACCCAGTACTTC. Encoded protein: CASSPFGGPQETQYF.

This clonotype has ten or more counts. The V call is TRBV5-4, the J call TRBJ2-2; TRBD1 matches at 12 bases. Per the germline V gene, CDR1 is SGHNT and CDR2 is YYREEE (reference sequence). The CDR3 is 16 amino acids. Trimming at V came to 4 bases and at J to 7 bases, leaving 8 bases not matched to a gene. CDR3 nucleotides: TGTGCCAGCAGCCGATGGGACAGGGGGCTGAGCGGGGAGCTGTTTTTT. Its protein product is CASSRWDRGLSGELFF.

This clonotype was counted a few times. The chain is built from TRBV7-2 and TRBJ2-2; 7 nucleotides line up with TRBD1. The CDR3 is made up of 15 amino acids. V gave up 5 bases and J gave up 4 bases; unmatched junction bases: 7. The germline V gene encodes CDR1 SGHTA and CDR2 FQGNSA. The CDR3 nucleotides read TGTGCCAGCAGCAGAGGGGGCAAGTCCACCGGGGAGCTGTTTTTT. As protein: CASSRGGKSTGELFF.

The chain couples TRBV2 to TRBJ1-5; 7 nucleotides line up with TRBD1. The CDR3 sequence is 15 residues long. Germline V gene data show CDR1 as SNHLY and CDR2 as FYNNEI. V was pared by 3 bases and J by 5 bases, with 7 bases of the junction left unmatched. CDR3 amino acids: CASSEWTGYDQPQHF. The CDR3 DNA reads as TGTGCCAGCAGTGAGTGGACAGGATACGATCAGCCCCAGCATTTT.

The table lists this clonotype with many counts. This chain uses TRBV7-2 with TRBJ1-1; no reliable D call. CDR1 and CDR2 from the germline V gene are SGHTA and FQGNSA. The CDR3 covers 15 residues. V was clipped by 5 bases and J by 5 bases, with 18 bases between them. Here the CDR3 reads CASSPRTLTGTEAFF. The CDR3, as DNA: TGTGCCAGCAGCCCCCGGACTCTAACGGGTACTGAAGCTTTCTTT.

The J gene is TRBJ2-5, the V gene TRBV19; D gene uncertain. Trimming pared 8 bases from V and 5 bases from J, leaving 12 bases between. Germline V gene lookup returns CDR1 LNHDA and CDR2 SQIVND (reference sequence). There are 12 residues in the CDR3. The CDR3 DNA follows: TGTGCCAGTGGAAGTCCGACGGAGACCCAGTACTTC. This encodes CASGSPTETQYF.

This chain uses TRBV12-3 or TRBV12-4 with TRBJ2-6, with 9 bases aligning to TRBD1. This CDR3 has 17 amino acids. V gave up 5 bases and J gave up 0 bases; unmatched junction bases: 5. The CDR3 coding sequence is TGTGCCAGCAGTCCATCGACAGGGGGCTCTGGGGCCAACGTCCTGACTTTC. Amino acids: CASSPSTGGSGANVLTF.

There are a few counts of this clonotype. Given a much more abundant clone one base away, this may be a read error. V is TRBV10-3 and J is TRBJ2-5; 10 bases agree with TRBD1. J lost 4 bases, V lost 6 bases, and 2 bases had no gene match. Germline loops: CDR1 ENHRY, CDR2 SYGVKD. This CDR3 has 13 amino acids. This CDR3 is CAISRDRGETQYF. The DNA for the CDR3 is TGTGCCATCAGCCGGGACAGGGGAGAGACCCAGTACTTC.

There are a few counts of this clonotype. This rearrangement joins TRBV6-2 or TRBV6-3 to TRBJ2-7, with D unresolved. Trimming removed 0 bases from V and 4 bases from J, with 4 bases in between. This CDR3 comprises 12 residues. From germline, CDR1 is MNHEY and CDR2 SVGEGT. The CDR3 DNA is TGTGCCAGCAGTTACTCCCCTTACGAGCAGTACTTC. This sequence encodes CASSYSPYEQYF.

At least ten counts were recorded for this clonotype. The chain links TRBV12-3 or TRBV12-4 to TRBJ1-5, with a possible D match to TRBD1 (5 bases). The CDR3 extends over 15 amino acids. The ends were cut back, 5 bases at V and 3 bases at J, with 14 bases in the middle. The CDR3 region has the DNA TGTGCCAGCAGTCGGGGGGAATTGTACAATCAGCCCCAGCATTTT. It codes for CASSRGELYNQPQHF.

V usage is TRBV5-1 and J usage is TRBJ1-1; D is undetermined. V lost 3 bases and J lost 1, with 13 bases in between. Germline lookup yields CDR1 SGHRS and CDR2 YFSETQ. There are 15 residues in the CDR3. This CDR3 reads CASSSTLGGNTEAFF. The CDR3 DNA sequence: TGCGCCAGCAGCTCAACCCTCGGAGGGAACACTGAAGCTTTCTTT.